This T cell receptor (beta chain) emerged from a study of shared clonotypes between healthy human individuals. General study findings and limits: Clonotypes that were shared across a handful of donors made up around 5% of naive CD4 clonotypes. Sequencing of the sorted subsets was shown by rarefaction to be incomplete despite large depth.

CD8 cells regarded as naive lacked CD45RO, were positively chosen for CCR7, and omitted terminally differentiated effector memory CD45RA+ cells. CDR3 size: 14 residues. Looked up from germline, CDR1 is MNHEY and CDR2 is SVGAGI. The repertoire was sequenced with immunoSEQ multiplex PCR; TCRdb's copy has only in-frame clones and lacks some. The data contain around 600,000 clones, around 96% of them singletons. On this clone: The target antigen is unknown.

The V call is TRBV6-5, the J call TRBJ2-5; D remains unclear. The J call is doubtful: the DNA matches TRBJ2-7 better. Material for sequencing was naive CD8+ T cells sorted from blood. The receptor was derived from a woman in her 30s in good health. The CDR3 here is CASSYSFGGYEQYF. The CDR3 nucleotides are TGTGCCAGCAGTTACTCGTTCGGCGGCTACGAGCAGTACTTC.